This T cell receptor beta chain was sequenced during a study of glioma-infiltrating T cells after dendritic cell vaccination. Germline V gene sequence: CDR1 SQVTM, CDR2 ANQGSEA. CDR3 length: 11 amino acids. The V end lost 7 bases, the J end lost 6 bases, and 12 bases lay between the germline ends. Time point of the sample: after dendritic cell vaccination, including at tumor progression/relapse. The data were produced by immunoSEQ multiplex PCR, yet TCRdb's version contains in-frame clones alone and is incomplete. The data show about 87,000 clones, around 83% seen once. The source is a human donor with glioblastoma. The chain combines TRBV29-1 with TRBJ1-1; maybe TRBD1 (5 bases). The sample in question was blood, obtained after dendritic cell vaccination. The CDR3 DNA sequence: TGCAGCGGGGGACTAGACGCTGAAGCTTTCTTT. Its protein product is CSGGLDAEAFF.